These T cell receptor beta chains were read from a single sample in a study of blood T cell repertoires in COVID-19. TCRdb's table, derived via immunoSEQ multiplex PCR, lists solely in-frame clones and lacks some. The sample includes approximately 150,000 clones, 70% to 85% seen only once; the top ten take 13% to 15%. Material for sequencing was PBMCs or T cells enriched from blood (not recorded which). These receptors originate from a man aged 45-65 years who had recovered from COVID-19. Each CDR3 is given with its conserved first and last residue. The order of the fields is clone size, V gene, CDR3 length, J gene, D gene, CDR3 DNA, CDR3 protein. The D gene is left open where the match is weak. Not all rows give a size; the values are once, few, many and, for expanded clones, a class.

size: NA; V: TRBV19; length: 19; J: TRBJ2-1; D: TRBD2; DNA: TGTGCCAGTAGTATAAGCCACCAACTAGCGGGGGGACCCTACAATGAGCAGTTCTTC; CDR3: CASSISHQLAGGPYNEQFF
size: NA; V: TRBV5-8; length: 12; J: TRBJ1-2; D: TRBD1; DNA: TGTGCCAGGGGGACAGGGATCTATGGCTACACCTTC; CDR3: CARGTGIYGYTF
size: NA; V: TRBV6-1; length: 12; J: TRBJ2-4; D: NA; DNA: TGTGCCAGCAGTGAGCCGGGAAACATTCAGTACTTC; CDR3: CASSEPGNIQYF
size: NA; V: TRBV23-1; length: 15; J: TRBJ1-1; D: TRBD1; DNA: TGCGCCAGCAGTCATCCCCAGGGGGTCGGGACTGAAGCTTTCTTT; CDR3: CASSHPQGVGTEAFF
size: NA; V: TRBV5-4; length: 15; J: TRBJ2-1; D: TRBD2; DNA: TGTGCCAGCAGCTTGGGCGGGAGCTCCTACAATGAGCAGTTCTTC; CDR3: CASSLGGSSYNEQFF
size: NA; V: TRBV5-1; length: 15; J: TRBJ1-2; D: TRBD1; DNA: TGCGCCAGCAGCCCCTGGTCGGGACAGGGTGGAGGCTACACCTTC; CDR3: CASSPWSGQGGGYTF
size: once; V: TRBV10-1; length: 14; J: TRBJ1-1; D: NA; DNA: TGCGCCAGCAGTGAGATTCGGGGGAACACTGAAGCTTTCTTT; CDR3: CASSEIRGNTEAFF
size: NA; V: TRBV6-2/TRBV6-3; length: 11; J: TRBJ1-2; D: NA; DNA: TGTGCCAGCAGTTTTCAGTATGGCTACACCTTC; CDR3: CASSFQYGYTF
size: once; V: TRBV2; length: 14; J: TRBJ1-5; D: NA; DNA: TGTGCCAGCTCCCAGGGGTATAGCAATCAGCCCCAGCATTTT; CDR3: CASSQGYSNQPQHF
size: NA; V: TRBV30; length: 13; J: TRBJ1-1; D: TRBD1; DNA: TGTGCCTGGGACAGTGGAGGGGGCCTTGAAGCTTTCTTT; CDR3: CAWDSGGGLEAFF
size: NA; V: TRBV3-1/TRBV3-2; length: 17; J: TRBJ2-7; D: NA; DNA: TGTGCCAGCAGCCAAGATAGGGGTGGAATTTTATCCTACGAGCAGTACTTC; CDR3: CASSQDRGGILSYEQYF
size: NA; V: TRBV6-4; length: 14; J: TRBJ2-2; D: NA; DNA: TGTGCCAGCAGTGACTCCCCGGACACCGGGGAGCTGTTTTTT; CDR3: CASSDSPDTGELFF
size: NA; V: TRBV11-1; length: 15; J: TRBJ1-1; D: TRBD1; DNA: TGTGCCAGCAGCTTACTTGGGACAGGGAACACTGAAGCTTTCTTT; CDR3: CASSLLGTGNTEAFF
size: NA; V: TRBV30; length: 13; J: TRBJ1-3; D: NA; DNA: TGTGCCTGGAGTATAAGCCGCGGAAACACCATATATTTT; CDR3: CAWSISRGNTIYF
size: NA; V: TRBV18; length: 14; J: TRBJ1-4; D: TRBD1; DNA: TGTGCCAGCTCAGGACAGGGCACCTTTGAAAAACTGTTTTTT; CDR3: CASSGQGTFEKLFF
size: NA; V: TRBV7-6; length: 13; J: TRBJ1-2; D: NA; DNA: TGTGCCAGCAGCTCTTACAGGGATTATGGCTACACCTTC; CDR3: CASSSYRDYGYTF
size: NA; V: TRBV10-1; length: 14; J: TRBJ2-2; D: NA; DNA: TGCGCCAGCAGGACCCAGGGATCCACCGGGGAGCTGTTTTTT; CDR3: CASRTQGSTGELFF
size: NA; V: TRBV18; length: 14; J: TRBJ1-6; D: TRBD1; DNA: TGTGCCAGCTCTCGGGACAGGGTGAATTCACCCCTCCACTTT; CDR3: CASSRDRVNSPLHF
size: NA; V: TRBV7-8; length: 16; J: TRBJ1-5; D: NA; DNA: TGTGCCAGCAGCCGGGGCCCGGACAGCTTCAATCAGCCCCAGCATTTT; CDR3: CASSRGPDSFNQPQHF
size: NA; V: TRBV2; length: 16; J: TRBJ2-7; D: NA; DNA: TGTGCCAGCAACGAATACAGGGGGGGTAATAGTTACGAGCAGTACTTC; CDR3: CASNEYRGGNSYEQYF
size: NA; V: TRBV24-1; length: 15; J: TRBJ2-3; D: TRBD2; DNA: TGTGCCACCAGTGAGGTAACTAGCGGGGGGGATACGCAGTATTTT; CDR3: CATSEVTSGGDTQYF
size: NA; V: TRBV7-9; length: 18; J: TRBJ2-3; D: TRBD1; DNA: TGTGCCAGCAGCCGCAGGACAGGGACCCTAGTTAGCACAGATACGCAGTATTTT; CDR3: CASSRRTGTLVSTDTQYF
size: once; V: TRBV19; length: 14; J: TRBJ1-1; D: NA; DNA: TGTGCCAGTAGTAAGACAGGCCCAAACACTGAAGCTTTCTTT; CDR3: CASSKTGPNTEAFF
size: NA; V: TRBV5-1; length: 15; J: TRBJ2-1; D: TRBD2; DNA: TGCGCCAGCAGCTCGCTAGCGGGGATGGACAATGAGCAGTTCTTC; CDR3: CASSSLAGMDNEQFF
size: few; V: TRBV29-1; length: 14; J: TRBJ1-3; D: TRBD1; DNA: TGCAGCGCTGGGGGACAGTCGACTGGAAACACCATATATTTT; CDR3: CSAGGQSTGNTIYF
size: few; V: TRBV2; length: 15; J: TRBJ1-4; D: TRBD1; DNA: TGTGCCAGCAGGGGACAGGGAATAATAGGTGGAAAACTGTTTTTT; CDR3: CASRGQGIIGGKLFF
size: NA; V: TRBV7-2; length: 16; J: TRBJ2-7; D: NA; DNA: TGTGCCAGCAGCCAGACCGGGACACTCGGGGCCTACGAGCAGTACTTC; CDR3: CASSQTGTLGAYEQYF
size: NA; V: TRBV4-1; length: 13; J: TRBJ1-2; D: NA; DNA: TGCGCCAGCAGCCCAGAGGCGGGTAGCCCGTACACCTTC; CDR3: CASSPEAGSPYTF
size: NA; V: TRBV5-1; length: 14; J: TRBJ2-5; D: TRBD1; DNA: TGCGCCAGCAGCTTACAGGGGTACCAAGAGACCCAGTACTTC; CDR3: CASSLQGYQETQYF
size: NA; V: TRBV2; length: 16; J: TRBJ1-5; D: NA; DNA: TGTGCCAGCAGTCGAAGTGGGGGCGCGGGCAATCAGCCCCAGCATTTT; CDR3: CASSRSGGAGNQPQHF
size: NA; V: TRBV29-1; length: 13; J: TRBJ1-1; D: TRBD1; DNA: TGCAGCGCGGGACAGGCACAGAACACTGAAGCTTTCTTT; CDR3: CSAGQAQNTEAFF
size: NA; V: TRBV6-5; length: 14; J: TRBJ1-2; D: TRBD1; DNA: TGTGCCAGCAGGGACAGGGGGGCAGGCTATGGCTACACCTTC; CDR3: CASRDRGAGYGYTF
size: few; V: TRBV5-1; length: 15; J: TRBJ2-1; D: TRBD2; DNA: TGCGCCAGCAGCGGGGGACTAGCGGGGGTTGGTGAGCAGTTCTTC; CDR3: CASSGGLAGVGEQFF
size: NA; V: TRBV18; length: 15; J: TRBJ1-1; D: NA; DNA: TGTGCCAGCTCACCAGCGGACAGCACCTACACTGAAGCTTTCTTT; CDR3: CASSPADSTYTEAFF
size: NA; V: TRBV10-3; length: 15; J: TRBJ1-6; D: NA; DNA: TGTGCCATCAGTGGATATCAGGCCTCCAATTCACCCCTCCACTTT; CDR3: CAISGYQASNSPLHF
size: NA; V: TRBV28; length: 16; J: TRBJ1-3; D: NA; DNA: TGTGCCAGCAGTTCACAGACAGCCAGCTCTGGAAACACCATATATTTT; CDR3: CASSSQTASSGNTIYF
size: NA; V: TRBV24-1; length: 14; J: TRBJ2-7; D: NA; DNA: TGTGCCACCAGTGACATGGACAGACCCTACGAGCAGTACTTC; CDR3: CATSDMDRPYEQYF
size: NA; V: TRBV19; length: 16; J: TRBJ2-7; D: NA; DNA: TGTGCCAGTAGCCCTAGGGGGCGGGGGGCGAGCTACGAGCAGTACTTC; CDR3: CASSPRGRGASYEQYF
size: few; V: TRBV19; length: 16; J: TRBJ2-3; D: TRBD2; DNA: TGTGCCAGTAGTGGGGCTAGCGGGGGGTTCTCAGATACGCAGTATTTT; CDR3: CASSGASGGFSDTQYF
size: NA; V: TRBV19; length: 15; J: TRBJ2-2; D: TRBD1; DNA: TGTGCCAGTAGCCAGGACCCAGGGGGCACCGGGGAGCTGTTTTTT; CDR3: CASSQDPGGTGELFF
size: NA; V: TRBV3-1/TRBV3-2; length: 16; J: TRBJ2-5; D: TRBD2; DNA: TGTGCCAGCAGCCAAGCTAGCGGGGGGGTTTGGGAGACCCAGTACTTC; CDR3: CASSQASGGVWETQYF
size: NA; V: TRBV7-9; length: 16; J: TRBJ1-4; D: TRBD1; DNA: TGTGCCAGCAGCAAAACAGGGGGCAGAACTAATGAAAAACTGTTTTTT; CDR3: CASSKTGGRTNEKLFF
size: NA; V: TRBV7-8; length: 15; J: TRBJ2-3; D: NA; DNA: TGTGCCAGCAGCCTAATCGGGGGAAGCACAGATACGCAGTATTTT; CDR3: CASSLIGGSTDTQYF
size: NA; V: TRBV3-1/TRBV3-2; length: 15; J: TRBJ1-5; D: TRBD1; DNA: TGTGCCAGCAGCGGCACAGGGGCATCCAATCAGCCCCAGCATTTT; CDR3: CASSGTGASNQPQHF
size: NA; V: TRBV25-1; length: 13; J: TRBJ2-7; D: NA; DNA: TGTGCCAGCAGTGAACCCGGGGGTTACGAGCAGTACTTC; CDR3: CASSEPGGYEQYF
size: few; V: TRBV29-1; length: 13; J: TRBJ2-2; D: NA; DNA: TGCAGCACACTCACAGGGAACACCGGGGAGCTGTTTTTT; CDR3: CSTLTGNTGELFF
size: NA; V: TRBV28; length: 13; J: TRBJ1-2; D: TRBD1; DNA: TGTGCCAGCAGTTCCCGGACAGGGAGAGGCTACACCTTC; CDR3: CASSSRTGRGYTF
size: NA; V: TRBV18; length: 14; J: TRBJ2-7; D: NA; DNA: TGTGCCAGCTCACCTCTTCGGGGCTCCTACGAGCAGTACTTC; CDR3: CASSPLRGSYEQYF
size: NA; V: TRBV5-1; length: 15; J: TRBJ2-5; D: NA; DNA: TGCGCCAGCAGCGAAGGACAGAAGTACCAAGAGACCCAGTACTTC; CDR3: CASSEGQKYQETQYF
size: NA; V: TRBV29-1; length: 13; J: TRBJ1-2; D: TRBD1; DNA: TGCAGCGTTGGCCGGACAGGAAACTATGGCTACACCTTC; CDR3: CSVGRTGNYGYTF
size: NA; V: TRBV23-1; length: 18; J: TRBJ1-2; D: NA; DNA: TGCGCCAGCCACCCCCTTTTCCGCCATATGGCCCTTAACTATGGCTACACCTTC; CDR3: CASHPLFRHMALNYGYTF
size: NA; V: TRBV3-1/TRBV3-2; length: 16; J: TRBJ1-3; D: NA; DNA: TGTGCCAGCAGCCAAGGAAACAGAAACTCTGGAAACACCATATATTTT; CDR3: CASSQGNRNSGNTIYF
size: NA; V: TRBV7-9; length: 9; J: TRBJ1-2; D: NA; DNA: TGTGCCAGCAGCCCCCAGTCCACCTTC; CDR3: CASSPQSTF